The present T cell receptor beta chain was sequenced within a study of blood T cell repertoires in COVID-19. Method: immunoSEQ multiplex PCR; TCRdb's copy keeps in-frame clones and lacks some. This sample has a few hundred thousand clones; around 85% occur once, and the top ten carry less than 2.5%. The TCR was taken from a woman aged 25 to 39 who had recovered from COVID-19. What was sequenced was peripheral blood.

The CDR3 bases are TGCGCCAGCCACGGCGGCTTTAACTATGGCTACACCTTC. Its protein is CASHGGFNYGYTF. The rearrangement joins TRBV10-2 to TRBJ1-2; D is ambiguous. Germline V gene sequence: CDR1 WSHSY, CDR2 SAAADI. The CDR3 extends over 13 amino acids. V lost 8 bases to trimming and J lost 1 base, with 11 bases between them.